Below, one TCR beta chain is given with its context. What it recognizes is unknown. These data are taken from a study of radiotherapy plus CTLA-4 blockade in lung cancer. Study conclusions and caveats: Tumor-derived TCR clones expanded in blood after radiotherapy plus ipilimumab.

This CDR3 is built from 14 residues. Germline V CDR1 and CDR2: SGHNT, YENEEA. Trimming took off 5 bases at V and 6 bases at J, with 11 bases between the two ends. The assay was immunoSEQ multiplex PCR, and TCRdb's table has in-frame clones only and misses some. The table lists approximately 65,000 clones, about 80% of them singletons, with approximately 4% in the top ten. The J gene is TRBJ1-6, the V gene TRBV11-3, with unresolved D. This TCR came from a human donor with non-small cell lung cancer who had a complete response to radiotherapy plus ipilimumab. The sample here was peripheral blood, taken from a patient treated with radiotherapy plus ipilimumab. The CDR3 sequence: CASSPTTSNSPLHF. The CDR3 nucleotides are TGTGCCAGCAGCCCAACCACGTCTAATTCACCCCTCCACTTT.